These T cell receptor beta chains were read from a single sample in a study of blood T cell repertoires in COVID-19. Data came from immunoSEQ multiplex PCR; TCRdb stores just in-frame clones and leaves some out. This table has 70,000 to 90,000 clones, 82% appearing once. The sequenced sample was peripheral blood. These receptors all come from an elderly woman with acute or convalescent COVID-19. CDR3s include the opening cysteine and the closing phenylalanine or tryptophan. The D gene is left open where the match is weak. Expanded clones are given a class, and other clones once, few, many or no size at all.

d_call j_call clone_size v_call cdr3_length cdr3_aa cdr3_nt
- TRBJ1-1 - TRBV3-1/TRBV3-2 14 CASSPAGRGTEAFF TGTGCCAGCAGCCCCGCAGGGAGGGGCACTGAAGCTTTCTTT
- TRBJ1-2 - TRBV20-1 12 CSASSQGRGYTF TGCAGTGCTAGTTCCCAGGGAAGGGGCTACACCTTC
TRBD1 TRBJ2-3 few TRBV5-1 14 CASSLGQVRDTQYF TGCGCCAGCAGCTTAGGACAGGTTAGAGATACGCAGTATTTT
- TRBJ2-2 few TRBV11-3 15 CASSLGGTNTGELFF TGTGCCAGCAGCTTAGGCGGGACGAACACCGGGGAGCTGTTTTTT
- TRBJ1-2 - TRBV5-1 14 CASSLDGGDYGYTF TGCGCCAGCAGCTTGGACGGGGGAGACTATGGCTACACCTTC
- TRBJ2-1 - TRBV21-1 13 CASIEAVTREQFF TGTGCCAGCATTGAGGCCGTCACGAGGGAGCAGTTCTTC
TRBD1 TRBJ2-3 once TRBV10-3 15 CAISPGTGGADTQYF TGTGCCATCAGCCCCGGGACAGGGGGCGCAGATACGCAGTATTTT
- TRBJ2-5 once TRBV18 13 CASSSDTGETQYF TGTGCCAGCTCTTCGGACACCGGGGAGACCCAGTACTTC
- TRBJ2-2 - TRBV19 14 CASSMVGVGGELFF TGTGCCAGTAGTATGGTAGGGGTTGGCGGGGAGCTGTTTTTT
- TRBJ2-2 few TRBV6-5 11 CASTLGFKLFF TGTGCCAGCACCCTGGGCTTTAAGCTGTTTTTT
- TRBJ2-1 - TRBV11-2 15 CASSLGRGSYNEQFF TGTGCCAGCAGTTTGGGTAGGGGTTCCTACAATGAGCAGTTCTTC
- TRBJ2-2 once TRBV6-1 15 CASSEQGRNTGELFF TGTGCCAGCAGTGAACAGGGGCGCAACACCGGGGAGCTGTTTTTT
TRBD1 TRBJ2-3 - TRBV20-1 14 CSARGQGAGDTQYF TGCAGTGCTCGTGGACAGGGGGCGGGAGATACGCAGTATTTT
TRBD1 TRBJ2-5 - TRBV5-1 15 CASSTDRADAETQYF TGCGCCAGCAGCACGGACAGGGCCGACGCGGAGACCCAGTACTTC
TRBD2 TRBJ2-1 - TRBV24-1 17 CATSQTSGGASYNEQFF TGTGCCACCAGCCAGACTAGCGGGGGGGCCTCCTACAATGAGCAGTTCTTC
- TRBJ1-5 few TRBV11-3 16 CASSLEAGYSNQPQHF TGTGCCAGCAGCTTAGAGGCAGGCTATAGCAATCAGCCCCAGCATTTT
TRBD1 TRBJ1-4 - TRBV3-1/TRBV3-2 15 CASSQDGTGNEKLFF TGTGCCAGCAGCCAAGATGGGACAGGGAACGAAAAACTGTTTTTT
TRBD1 TRBJ1-3 - TRBV9 18 CASSVEGTGYRSGNTIYF TGTGCCAGCAGCGTAGAAGGGACAGGGTATAGGAGTGGAAACACCATATATTTT
TRBD1 TRBJ1-4 few TRBV6-6 13 CAIRTGHNEKLFF TGTGCCATCCGGACAGGGCACAATGAAAAACTGTTTTTT
TRBD1 TRBJ1-2 - TRBV28 15 CASSLSLDRGEGYTF TGTGCCAGCAGTTTATCCCTGGACAGGGGCGAGGGCTACACCTTC
- TRBJ2-7 - TRBV28 14 CASSLDTRSTEQYF TGTGCCAGCAGCCTAGATACTAGATCTACGGAGCAGTACTTC
- TRBJ1-1 - TRBV6-2/TRBV6-3 13 CASSREFGTEAFF TGTGCCAGCAGCAGGGAGTTTGGGACTGAAGCTTTCTTT
TRBD2 TRBJ2-3 - TRBV7-9 17 CASSLAGLAGVTDTQYF TGTGCCAGCAGCTTAGCTGGTCTAGCGGGGGTCACAGATACGCAGTATTTT